This T cell receptor beta chain was sequenced in a study of shared clonotypes between healthy human individuals. Turning to the study itself: Donors had three CD4 naive, three CD4 memory, two CD8 naive and one CD8 memory plate apiece.

Comments on this clone: Other DNA sequences in the same sample also yield this CDR3.

The authors split each subset's genomic DNA evenly across several immunoSEQ plates. Libraries were prepared by immunoSEQ multiplex PCR; TCRdb keeps only in-frame clonotypes and omits some of them. Of 700,000 to 950,000 clones listed, around 96% were seen once; the top ten hold under 0.25%. Naive CD8 isolation took CD45RO-negative cells positively selected for CCR7 and excluded terminally differentiated effector memory CD45RA+ cells. The V gene's germline CDR1 is SEHNR and CDR2 FQNEAQ (reference sequence). CDR3 length: 15 residues. The V end lost 5 bases, the J end lost 0 bases, and 11 bases lay between the germline ends.

Sequenced material: naive CD8+ T cells sorted from blood. This receptor was identified in a man aged 25-45 years in good health. The V and J genes are TRBV7-9 and TRBJ2-1; D is possibly TRBD2 (5 bases). The CDR3 bases are TGTGCCAGCAGCCAGAGCGGAAGCTCCTACAATGAGCAGTTCTTC. Protein sequence: CASSQSGSSYNEQFF.